Listed here are 14 T cell receptor beta chains from one sample, sequenced in a study of cytomegalovirus exposure and HLA in healthy donors. Using immunoSEQ multiplex PCR, the repertoire was profiled, and TCRdb retains in-frame clones only, with some absent. The sample includes more than 300,000 clones, just over 85% of them seen just once. What was sequenced was PBMCs. Every receptor here comes from a woman under 30 in good health and CMV-seronegative.

This clone was seen only once. This rearrangement joins TRBV27 to TRBJ2-5; 7 bases fit TRBD1. V shed 7 bases and J 5 bases; nucleotides not matched to a gene: 19. The CDR3 contains 17 residues. CDR1 MNHEY and CDR2 SMNVEV come from the germline V gene (reference sequence). The CDR3 DNA follows: TGTGCCAGCATCGATACCGCCCGAGGGGGCTCCGTTGAGACCCAGTACTTC. Translation gives CASIDTARGGSVETQYF.

The chain is built from TRBV10-3 and TRBJ1-5; 9 bases map to TRBD1. Germline CDR1 ENHRY, CDR2 SYGVKD. Losses at the gene ends were 4 bases for V and 4 bases for J; bases not matched to a gene: 2. The CDR3 length is 14 residues. This CDR3 reads CAISGGQGNQPQHF. In DNA form, the CDR3 reads TGTGCCATCAGTGGGGGACAGGGTAATCAGCCCCAGCATTTT.

This clone was counted only a few times. The V and J genes are TRBV14 and TRBJ1-2; TRBD1 agrees at 9 bases. Germline-derived CDR1 and CDR2 are SGHDN and FVKESK. V was pared by 4 bases and J by 2 bases, with 5 bases of the junction left unmatched. CDR3 length: 15 residues. CDR3 residues: CASSRTGGQNYGYTF. The CDR3 region has the DNA TGTGCCAGCAGCCGTACAGGGGGCCAAAACTATGGCTACACCTTC.

The J gene is TRBJ2-3, the V gene TRBV7-3; 13 positions agree with TRBD2. Germline-derived CDR1 and CDR2 are SGHTA and FQGTGA. The CDR3 is 17 residues long. J lost 2 bases, V lost 5 bases, and 7 bases had no gene match. Here the CDR3 reads CASSPEGLAGFTDTQYF. The CDR3, as DNA: TGTGCCAGCAGCCCCGAGGGACTAGCGGGATTCACAGATACGCAGTATTTT. Full variable domain (remainder filled in from reference TRBV7-3 and TRBJ2-3): GAGVSQTPSNKVTEKGKYVELRCDPISGHTALYWYRQSLGQGPEFLIYFQGTGAADDSGLPNDRFFAVRPEGSVSTLKIQRTERGDSAVYLCASSPEGLAGFTDTQYFGPGTRLTVL.

Of note for this clone: The sample has other DNA sequences that encode this CDR3 too. The genes are TRBV7-2 and TRBJ2-7; 8 bases fit TRBD2. Looked up from germline, CDR1 is SGHTA and CDR2 is FQGNSA. The CDR3 has 12 residues. The V and J ends lost 5 bases and 4 bases, in that order; junction bases with no gene match: 1. CDR3 DNA: TGTGCCAGCAGCCCGGGGGGGTACGAGCAGTACTTC. As protein: CASSPGGYEQYF.

The CDR3 is CATSRGTRMVTEAFF. The CDR3 coding sequence is TGTGCCACCAGCAGGGGGACACGGATGGTCACTGAAGCTTTCTTT. The chain uses TRBV15 and TRBJ1-1, with D perhaps TRBD1 (6 bases). Trimming stripped 3 bases from V and 4 bases from J, with 15 bases between. Germline-derived CDR1 and CDR2 are LNHNV and YYDKDF (reference sequence). The CDR3 length is 15 residues.

Here the CDR3 DNA reads TGTGCCAGCAGCTTGGGCAGCGCTGGTGGCTACACCTTC. Its translation is CASSLGSAGGYTF. This chain joins TRBV5-6 and TRBJ1-2; D gene ambiguous. The V end lost 0 bases, the J end lost 7 bases, and 10 bases lay between the germline ends. The CDR3 is 13 residues long. Per the germline V gene, CDR1 is SGHDT and CDR2 is YYEEEE.

The chain couples TRBV9 to TRBJ2-7; TRBD2 agrees at 7 bases. This CDR3 comprises 15 residues. V lost 2 bases and J lost 3; bases outside the gene matches: 8. Per the germline V gene, CDR1 is SGDLS and CDR2 is YYNGEE. The CDR3, as DNA: TGTGCCAGCAGCGTTGATGCGGGAGAGAACTACGAGCAGTACTTC. Residues: CASSVDAGENYEQYF.

The rearrangement links TRBV28 to TRBJ2-1; 7 positions match TRBD2. In germline, CDR1 is MDHEN, CDR2 SYDVKM. The CDR3 is 17 amino acids. The V gene end was trimmed by 6 bases and the J gene end by 0 bases; junction bases not matched to a gene: 11. The chain's CDR3 is CASSLMPGLHSYNEQFF. DNA for the CDR3: TGTGCCAGCAGCCTTATGCCGGGACTACACTCCTACAATGAGCAGTTCTTC.

This clone was detected once. This chain joins TRBV7-3 and TRBJ2-2, with 9 bases that match TRBD2. V shed 5 bases and J 7 bases; nucleotides not matched to a gene: 11. This CDR3 is 16 amino acids long. Germline CDR1 and CDR2: SGHTA and FQGTGA. CDR3 sequence: CASSPQSGRNGGELFF. The CDR3 DNA reads as TGTGCCAGCAGCCCGCAGAGCGGGAGGAATGGCGGGGAGCTGTTTTTT.

The CDR3 reads CASSQGLAGVETQYF. For the CDR3, the DNA is TGTGCCAGCAGCCAAGGACTAGCGGGAGTCGAGACCCAGTACTTC. This sequence joins TRBV27 and TRBJ2-5, with TRBD2 matching 13 bases. Losses at the gene ends were 6 bases for V and 5 bases for J; bases not matched to a gene: 6. The CDR3 sequence is 15 residues long. CDR1 MNHEY and CDR2 SMNVEV come from the germline V gene (reference sequence).

The rearrangement links TRBV18 to TRBJ2-7; the D is unclear. From germline, CDR1 is KGHSH and CDR2 LQKENI. This CDR3 spans 14 amino acids. V was shortened by 3 bases and J by 6 bases, with 15 bases between the two germline ends. The CDR3 DNA reads TGTGCCAGCTCACCGGAGACCGCCGCCGGCGAGCAGTACTTC. It encodes CASSPETAAGEQYF.

V and J are TRBV27 and TRBJ2-7, with D maybe TRBD2 (5 bases). This CDR3 comprises 14 residues. Germline CDR1 is MNHEY and CDR2 is SMNVEV (reference sequence). The V end lost 8 bases, the J end lost 2 bases, and 16 bases lay between the germline ends. CDR3 sequence (DNA): TGTGCCAGCGCTACGGACTCGAGCGCCTACGAGCAGTACTTC. Translation gives CASATDSSAYEQYF.

The chain is built from TRBV27 and TRBJ1-3; 7 bases match TRBD1. This CDR3 comprises 14 residues. Unmatched junction bases numbered 9, after V lost 3 bases and J lost 10 bases. Germline-derived CDR1 and CDR2 are MNHEY and SMNVEV (reference sequence). Written as DNA, the CDR3 is TGTGCCAGCAGTTTGTTGGGCCAGGGGGAGACCATATATTTT. This gives the protein CASSLLGQGETIYF.